These 24 T cell receptor beta chains share one sample of origin, sequenced in a study of spatial heterogeneity in lung cancer. Each CDR3 protein is one row after TCRdb ran MiXCR on the 5' RACE reads. The sample shows 45,000 to 55,000 distinct CDR3 sequences, around 11% of them seen only once. The time point was: blood at routine non-recurrence follow-up after resection. Here the sequenced sample was PBMCs, taken at follow-up. These receptors were taken from a male donor with early-stage non-small cell lung cancer.

This clonotype was detected many times. Because the CDR3 is missing its conserved closing phenylalanine or tryptophan, this is likely a read error. Because the CDR3's place on the DNA is in doubt, the DNA is left out and the CDR3 is given as listed by TCRdb. This chain uses TRBV5-8 with TRBJ2-1; TRBD2 is the table's D call, not checked against the DNA. The CDR3 totals 11 residues, both ends included. Germline V lookup: CDR1 SGHTS, CDR2 YDEGEE. This chain's CDR3 is CASSPTSGSSP.

This clonotype was seen more than once but under ten times. This sequence joins TRBV18 and TRBJ1-1, with no clear D. The germline V gene has CDR1 KGHSH and CDR2 LQKENI. The CDR3 runs to 14 residues. Between the trimmed V and J ends, which lost 5 bases and 2 bases, there was a span of 12 bases. The CDR3 reads CASSALTENTEAFF. For the CDR3, the DNA is TGTGCCAGCTCAGCCCTTACAGAAAACACTGAAGCTTTCTTT.

This sequence joins TRBV5-8 and TRBJ2-5; no reliable D call. Trimming removed 4 bases at V and 5 bases at J, with 15 bases between. The CDR3 has 14 residues. The germline CDR1 and CDR2 sequences are SGHTS and YDEGEE. This chain's CDR3 is CASSRDASRETQYF. The CDR3 nucleotides are TGTGCCAGCAGCCGCGACGCGTCTCGGGAGACCCAGTACTTC. Full variable domain (outside the CDR3, taken from reference TRBV5-8 and TRBJ2-5): EAGVTQSPTHLIKTRGQQATLRCSPISGHTSVYWYQQALGLGLQFLLWYDEGEERNRGNFPPRFSGRQFPNYSSELNVNALELEDSALYLCASSRDASRETQYFGPGTRLLVL.

This clonotype was observed a handful of times. The chain combines TRBV5-5 with TRBJ2-5; TRBD1 agrees at 7 bases. This CDR3 comprises 16 residues. The germline CDR1 and CDR2 sequences are SGHKS and YYEKEE (reference sequence). V lost 4 bases, J lost 3 bases, and 12 bases stayed unmatched. Here the CDR3 reads CASSPTPGTAKETQYF. The CDR3 DNA follows: TGTGCCAGCAGCCCGACCCCTGGGACAGCCAAAGAGACCCAGTACTTC.

This CDR3 is CASSSQGAEETQYF. The CDR3 DNA reads as TGTGCCAGCAGCAGCCAGGGGGCCGAAGAGACCCAGTACTTC. The gene calls are TRBV5-4 and TRBJ2-5; 8 bases fit TRBD1. This CDR3 comprises 14 residues. Per germline, CDR1 SGHNT and CDR2 YYREEE (reference sequence). V shed 4 bases and J 3 bases; nucleotides not matched to a gene: 5.

This clonotype was seen more than once but under ten times. This sequence joins TRBV9 and TRBJ2-2, with D uncertain. Germline CDR1 reads SGDLS; CDR2 reads YYNGEE. The CDR3 length is 14 residues. V was clipped by 2 bases and J by 7 bases, with 12 bases between them. CDR3: CASSVAQSDGELFF. The CDR3 DNA is TGTGCCAGCAGCGTGGCCCAGTCGGACGGGGAGCTGTTTTTT.

This clonotype was seen ten or more times. The chain has TRBV29-1 and TRBJ2-7, with TRBD1 as a possible D gene (5 bases). Germline V gene data show CDR1 as SQVTM and CDR2 as ANQGSEA. Trimming stripped 0 bases from V and 9 bases from J, with 9 bases between. The CDR3 consists of 11 residues. The CDR3 spells CSVEDRVWQYF. CDR3 DNA: TGCAGCGTTGAAGACAGGGTTTGGCAGTACTTC.

At least ten counts were recorded for this clonotype. CDR3 sequence: CASWDSGEAFF. The CDR3 DNA follows: TGTGCCAGCTGGGACAGTGGTGAAGCTTTCTTT. The chain joins TRBV7-9 to TRBJ1-1; 7 positions match TRBD1. Germline trimming cut 8 bases from V and 7 bases from J; bases unmatched to any gene: 4. The CDR3 is 11 amino acids. From germline, CDR1 is SEHNR and CDR2 FQNEAQ (reference sequence).

This clonotype was recorded many times. The chain links TRBV6-6 to TRBJ2-3; possibly TRBD2 for D (7 bases). V was shortened by 7 bases and J by 5 bases, with 16 bases between the two germline ends. Germline CDR1 reads MNHNY; CDR2 reads SVGAGI (reference sequence). The CDR3 runs to 14 residues. CDR3 DNA sequence: TGTGCCAGCACCCGCGGGGGCCTGGGAGATACGCAGTATTTT. Amino acids: CASTRGGLGDTQYF.

This rearrangement joins TRBV29-1 to TRBJ2-3; TRBD2 agrees at 7 bases. Germline CDR1 reads SQVTM; CDR2 reads ANQGSEA. The CDR3 is 16 residues long. The ends lost 7 bases at V and 8 bases at J; junction bases unmatched: 21. In DNA, the CDR3 is TGCAGCGCCAGCCCTGGACCCAGCGGGGCAGCGGGTACGCAGTATTTT. Protein product: CSASPGPSGAAGTQYF.

V is TRBV7-6 and J is TRBJ2-7, with TRBD2 as a possible D gene (6 bases). The CDR3 has 15 amino acids. The V and J ends lost 0 bases and 4 bases respectively, with 13 bases between them. Germline lookup yields CDR1 SGHVS and CDR2 FNYEAQ. The CDR3 DNA sequence: TGTGCCAGCAGCTTAGCTTTCGGAGGGGTTTACGAGCAGTACTTC. This codes for CASSLAFGGVYEQYF.

In its sample, this clonotype was seen many times. The chain has TRBV10-1 and TRBJ2-7; possibly TRBD1 for D (6 bases). V gave up 11 bases and J gave up 0 bases, with 11 bases separating them. The length of the CDR3 is 12 residues. Germline CDR1 is WNHNN and CDR2 is SYGVQD (reference sequence). The CDR3: CARTESSYEQYF. Here the CDR3 DNA reads TGCGCCCGGACAGAAAGCTCCTACGAGCAGTACTTC.

The chain employs TRBV12-3 or TRBV12-4 and TRBJ1-2; TRBD1 matches 7 bases. CDR3 size: 15 residues. J was trimmed by 8 bases and V by 5 bases; bases with no gene match: 14. For the CDR3, the DNA is TGTGCCAGCAGTCAAACAGGGGAGGCTATCCTCGGCTACACCTTC. Protein product: CASSQTGEAILGYTF.

The chain combines TRBV20-1 with TRBJ1-2; the match to TRBD1 covers 8 bases. Trimming cost V 4 bases and J 5 bases; bases outside gene matches: 9. CDR3 size: 14 residues. The V gene's germline CDR1 is DFQATT and CDR2 SNEGSKA (reference sequence). CDR3 protein: CSATLQGVLYGYTF. The CDR3 nucleotides read TGCAGTGCTACCCTACAGGGGGTACTGTATGGCTACACCTTC.

The DNA of the CDR3 is TGCGCCAGCCACTCCAGCAGGGGCGAGCAGTACTTC. Protein sequence: CASHSSRGEQYF. This chain joins TRBV5-1 and TRBJ2-7; a possible D gene is TRBD1 (6 bases). In germline, CDR1 is SGHRS, CDR2 YFSETQ. CDR3 length: 12 amino acids. V lost 7 bases, J lost 6 bases, and 14 bases lay in between.

Concerning this clonotype: A much more abundant neighbour one base away suggests this may be a read error. No conserved phenylalanine or tryptophan is present at the end of the CDR3, so a read error is the likely explanation. The V call is TRBV14, the J call TRBJ1-1; the D is unclear. Trimming shortened V by 0 bases and J by 8 bases, and 10 bases separated the two germline ends. The germline V gene has CDR1 SGHDN and CDR2 FVKESK. The CDR3 consists of 13 residues. The CDR3 DNA reads as TGTGCCAGCAGCCAAGATCGGGCAGGCGAAGCTTTCATT. Translating it yields CASSQDRAGEAFI.

This chain links TRBV9 with TRBJ2-5; the D is unclear. The CDR3 sequence is 13 residues long. Trimming pared 2 bases from V and 5 bases from J, leaving 10 bases between. CDR1 is SGDLS and CDR2 is YYNGEE in the germline V gene. Here the CDR3 reads CASSVSTTETQYF. In nucleotides, the CDR3 is TGTGCCAGCAGCGTGTCGACCACGGAGACCCAGTACTTC.

The table lists this clonotype with many counts. The rearrangement uses TRBV20-1 and TRBJ2-7; D gene unclear. The ends were cut back, 2 bases at V and 2 bases at J, with 7 bases in the middle. The CDR3 contains 12 residues. Looked up from germline, CDR1 is DFQATT and CDR2 is SNEGSKA (reference sequence). Here the CDR3 DNA reads TGCAGTGCTAGAACGTCTACCTACGAGCAGTACTTC. It specifies CSARTSTYEQYF.

This clonotype has at least ten counts. This chain joins TRBV4-1 and TRBJ1-4, with 7 nucleotides matching TRBD1. CDR3 length: 16 residues. Germline values: CDR1 MGHRA, CDR2 YSYEKL. The trim removed 1 base at V and 7 bases at J, leaving 9 bases unmatched. The CDR3 loop reads CASSQAGTGESEKLFF. In DNA, the CDR3 is TGCGCCAGCAGCCAAGCTGGAACAGGGGAATCTGAAAAACTGTTTTTT.

At least ten counts were recorded for this clonotype. This rearrangement joins TRBV19 to TRBJ1-2, with TRBD1 as a possible D gene (5 bases). V lost 5 bases and J lost 1, with 14 bases in between. This CDR3 comprises 15 residues. Germline assignment: CDR1 LNHDA and CDR2 SQIVND (reference sequence). CDR3 bases: TGTGCCAGTAGTGAAGCGGGACCGATTAACTATGGCTACACCTTC. Amino acid sequence: CASSEAGPINYGYTF.

The chain uses TRBV5-1 and TRBJ2-2, with D tentatively TRBD2 (5 bases). The V end lost 2 bases, the J end lost 5 bases, and 10 bases lay between the germline ends. Germline values: CDR1 SGHRS, CDR2 YFSETQ. CDR3 length equals 14 residues. This chain's CDR3 is CASSFGWETGELFF. DNA for the CDR3: TGCGCCAGCAGCTTTGGATGGGAGACCGGGGAGCTGTTTTTT.

This sequence joins TRBV7-8 and TRBJ2-7; D is unclear. V dropped 2 bases and J dropped 3 bases, with 5 bases sitting between them. Germline V gene lookup returns CDR1 SGHVS and CDR2 FQNEAQ. The CDR3 extends over 12 amino acids. This chain's CDR3 is CASSLRDYEQYF. The CDR3 nucleotides read TGTGCCAGCAGCTTAAGGGACTACGAGCAGTACTTC.

The gene calls are TRBV12-3 or TRBV12-4 and TRBJ2-4; D might be TRBD1 (6 bases). There are 15 residues in the CDR3. The V end lost 0 bases, the J end lost 6 bases, and 12 bases lay between the germline ends. For the CDR3, the DNA is TGTGCCAGCAGTTTAGCAGGAAGGACAGCAAACATTCAGTACTTC. Protein: CASSLAGRTANIQYF.

Many counts were recorded for this clonotype. V and J are TRBV12-3 or TRBV12-4 and TRBJ2-7; D may be TRBD2 (6 bases). There are 13 residues in the CDR3. The V and J ends lost 5 bases and 3 bases respectively, with 11 bases between them. The CDR3 DNA is TGTGCCAGCAGTCCCGTCGGGGGCTACGAGCAGTACTTC. It is translated as CASSPVGGYEQYF.